The clone carrying this T cell receptor beta chain has just a few counts. This entry belongs to a study of T cells in Graves' hyperthyroidism and ophthalmopathy. Researchers took RNA transcripts and amplified the TCR beta CDR3 regions from them. When the TCR CDR3 underwent first-round RT-PCR, the HTBI primer set was used. TCRdb processed the multiplex PCR reads anew with MiXCR; each CDR3 protein has one entry. The table lists under 550,000 distinct CDR3 sequences, less than 20% of them singletons. The CDR3 contains 15 residues. Trimming removed 2 bases from V and 4 bases from J, with 14 bases in between. Germline lookup yields CDR1 MNHNY and CDR2 SVGAGI (reference sequence).

This TCR was sampled from a man aged 35-49 years with Graves' ophthalmopathy. Sample: blood. The rearrangement uses TRBV6-6 and TRBJ2-5, with TRBD2 as a possible D gene (5 bases). The CDR3 loop reads CASSYPTRSGETQYF. For the CDR3, the DNA is TGTGCCAGCAGTTACCCTACTAGATCCGGAGAGACCCAGTACTTC.